This TCR beta chain came from a study of T cells in Graves' hyperthyroidism and ophthalmopathy. A remark on this clonotype: Its target is not known.

Study outcomes and limitations: Blood held most thyroid clonotypes expanded above 0.001 frequency. Ophthalmopathy cases were set apart from stable hyperthyroidism by a 13 V-J model. Progression to ophthalmopathy was predicted a median of 6.5 months early.

Trimming took 6 bases from V and 9 from J; bases not matched to a gene: 9. CDR1 and CDR2 (germline): SNHLY, FYNNEI. This CDR3 is 15 amino acids long. Thyroid ultrasound and orbital computed tomography, with clinical symptoms and serum thyroxine and TRAb, informed diagnoses. Amplified regions were TCR beta CDR3 sequences from RNA transcripts. In the first-round RT-PCR of the TCR CDR3, the HTBI primer set was used. Each CDR3 protein is one row after TCRdb ran MiXCR on the multiplex PCR reads. The sample lists roughly 500,000 distinct CDR3 sequences, about 45% seen once, with around 20% in the top ten. The clonotype originates from an adult woman with Graves' disease, either hyperthyroidism or ophthalmopathy (not recorded which). The chain recombines TRBV2 with TRBJ2-1; 12 nucleotides agree with TRBD2. The sample taken for sequencing was peripheral blood or thyroid tissue (not recorded which). CDR3: CASRSLAGGPGEQFF. DNA for the CDR3: TGTGCCAGCAGATCCCTAGCGGGAGGGCCGGGTGAGCAGTTCTTC.